The sequence of this T cell receptor beta chain was determined in a study of Ad26.COV2.S vaccination and SARS-CoV-2 variants. Study-level information: Donor was in the COV1001 Ad26.COV2.S trial arm.

The assay was immunoSEQ multiplex PCR, and TCRdb's table has in-frame clones only and misses some. The sample includes approximately 400,000 clones, roughly 84% of them seen just once. This CDR3 spans 15 amino acids. V gave up 0 bases and J gave up 9 bases, with 12 bases separating them. Germline V gene sequence: CDR1 MNHNY, CDR2 SVGAGI (reference sequence). There are a few counts of this clone. As for treatment: some 19 received Ad26.COV2.S at low or high dose, single or two shots; about 5 received placebo; per-sample allocation not given. Specimen acquisition occurred on day 63 following the initial vaccine or placebo injection.

The sample in question was peripheral blood, obtained in a trial of Ad26.COV2.S vaccine versus placebo. V is TRBV6-6 and J is TRBJ1-6; TRBD1 might be the D (5 bases). The sequence was collected from a person aged 18-65 years who received the Ad26.COV2.S COVID-19 vaccine or a placebo. The CDR3 sequence: CASSYSEGLGSPLHF. In DNA, the CDR3 is TGTGCCAGCAGTTACTCGGAGGGGCTCGGTTCACCCCTCCACTTT.